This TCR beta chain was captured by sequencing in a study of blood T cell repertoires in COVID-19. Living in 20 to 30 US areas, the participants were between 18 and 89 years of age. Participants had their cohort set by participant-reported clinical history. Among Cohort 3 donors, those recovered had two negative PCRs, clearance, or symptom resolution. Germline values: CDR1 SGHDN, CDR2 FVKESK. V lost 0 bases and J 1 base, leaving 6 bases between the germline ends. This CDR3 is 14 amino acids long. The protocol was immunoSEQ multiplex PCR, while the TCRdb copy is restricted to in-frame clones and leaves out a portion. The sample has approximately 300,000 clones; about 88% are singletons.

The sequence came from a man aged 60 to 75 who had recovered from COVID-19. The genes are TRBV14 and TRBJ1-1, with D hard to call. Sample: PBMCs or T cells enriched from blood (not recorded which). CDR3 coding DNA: TGTGCCAGCAGCCAAGAAACAGAGAACACTGAAGCTTTCTTT. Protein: CASSQETENTEAFF.